The T cell receptor (beta chain) under discussion was sequenced for a study of a mutant IDH1 vaccine in newly diagnosed glioma. There are 16 residues in the CDR3. V trimming: 2 bases; J trimming: 4 bases; junction bases outside the gene matches: 7. Germline CDR1 reads MNHEY; CDR2 reads SMNVEV (reference sequence). Repertoires were generated with immunoSEQ multiplex PCR, while TCRdb's copy carries only in-frame clones and drops some. This sample carries some 67,000 clones, around four fifths of them seen once, and the ten largest clones take approximately 4.4%. Regarding time point: baseline, week 1 (first vaccination visit). Treatment reported: pre-vaccination baseline after standard-of-care therapy.

The TCR sequence derives from a woman aged 18-35 years with glioma. Some clones in this sample may be carry-over from other donors' samples. This chain connects TRBV27 to TRBJ2-1, with 8 bases lining up with TRBD1. The material was peripheral blood mononuclear cells (PBMCs), obtained from a glioma patient treated with radiotherapy, temozolomide or both. The CDR3 sequence: CASSLRYRGFYNEQFF. CDR3 DNA sequence: TGTGCCAGCAGTTTAAGGTACAGGGGGTTTTACAATGAGCAGTTCTTC.